A single sample gave rise to the 26 T cell receptor beta chains below, sequenced in a study of CD8 T cells in Susac syndrome. A quantity of roughly 0.5 to 1 ug RNA underwent reverse transcription using random hexamers. TCRdb passed the immunoSEQ multiplex PCR reads through MiXCR, listing each CDR3 protein once. The top ten hold about 0.08% of the sample, which has 140,000 to 150,000 distinct CDR3 sequences, approximately 95% seen once. The sequenced sample consisted of CD4+ T cells from PBMCs. The receptor source for this set is a human donor with Susac syndrome.

The V gene is TRBV7-2, the J gene TRBJ1-1; D gene unclear. V shed 1 base and J shed 5 bases, with 8 bases lying between them. Per germline, CDR1 SGHTA and CDR2 FQGNSA. This CDR3 is 13 amino acids long. The CDR3 DNA is TGTGCCAGCAGCTTAGATCGGACTACTGAAGCTTTCTTT. This gives the protein CASSLDRTTEAFF. Based on the CDR3 plus reference TRBV7-2 and TRBJ1-1, the full variable domain is GAGVSQSPSNKVTEKGKDVELRCDPISGHTALYWYRQSLGQGLEFLIYFQGNSAPDKSGLPSDRFSAERTGGSVSTLTIQRTQQEDSAVYLCASSLDRTTEAFFGQGTRLTVV.

V and J are TRBV29-1 and TRBJ1-1; D might be TRBD1 (6 bases). V lost 4 bases, J lost 5 bases, and 14 bases lay in between. The CDR3 sequence is 13 residues long. Germline V CDR1 and CDR2: SQVTM, ANQGSEA. The CDR3 is CSVVRGASTEAFF. CDR3 bases: TGCAGCGTTGTTCGGGGGGCTAGTACTGAAGCTTTCTTT.

The chain joins TRBV5-1 to TRBJ2-6; D is ambiguous. Trimming cost V 4 bases and J 5 bases, with 7 bases left between them. CDR3 size: 13 residues. From germline, CDR1 is SGHRS and CDR2 YFSETQ. CDR3 nucleotides: TGCGCCAGCAGCACCGACAGGGCCAACGTCCTGACTTTC. Amino acids: CASSTDRANVLTF.

The chain is built from TRBV14 and TRBJ2-1; D might be TRBD2 (6 bases). V gave up 0 bases and J gave up 0 bases, with 12 bases separating them. Per the germline V gene, CDR1 is SGHDN and CDR2 is FVKESK. The CDR3 loop spans 17 amino acids. DNA for the CDR3: TGTGCCAGCAGCCAAGAGCTAGCGAGTAGCTCCTACAATGAGCAGTTCTTC. Translation: CASSQELASSSYNEQFF.

The chain is built from TRBV18 and TRBJ2-7, with D possibly being TRBD1 (6 bases). The CDR3 contains 15 residues. Trimming removed 3 bases at V and 0 bases at J, with 12 bases between. Germline V lookup: CDR1 KGHSH, CDR2 LQKENI. CDR3 sequence (DNA): TGTGCCAGCTCACCTACCCGGGACACCTCCTACGAGCAGTACTTC. Its protein product is CASSPTRDTSYEQYF.

The V and J genes are TRBV5-1 and TRBJ2-4, with a possible D match to TRBD2 (6 bases). The CDR3 consists of 14 residues. Trimming took 3 bases from V and 8 from J, leaving 15 bases between them. Germline assignment: CDR1 SGHRS and CDR2 YFSETQ. The CDR3 region has the DNA TGCGCCAGCAGCTCTGAGGGGAGGAGAGACATTCAGTACTTC. This sequence encodes CASSSEGRRDIQYF. The full variable domain, with the rest looked up from reference TRBV5-1 and TRBJ2-4, is KAGVTQTPRYLIKTRGQQVTLSCSPISGHRSVSWYQQTPGQGLQFLFEYFSETQRNKGNFPGRFSGRQFSNSRSEMNVSTLELGDSALYLCASSSEGRRDIQYFGAGTRLSVL.

The rearrangement uses TRBV29-1 and TRBJ2-7; D gene uncertain. The V gene lost 4 bases and the J gene lost 2 bases, with 12 bases spanning the gap. Germline CDR1 reads SQVTM; CDR2 reads ANQGSEA. The CDR3 is made up of 13 amino acids. The CDR3 sequence is CSVALVPPYEQYF. CDR3 sequence (DNA): TGCAGCGTTGCGCTAGTACCGCCCTACGAGCAGTACTTC.

V usage is TRBV25-1 and J usage is TRBJ1-5; weak D call: TRBD1 (5 bases). Germline CDR1 MGHDK, CDR2 SYGVNS. V lost 2 bases and J lost 7, with 9 bases in between. This CDR3 is 13 amino acids long. DNA for the CDR3: TGTGCCAGCAGTGAAAACGGGGGACAGCCCCAGCATTTT. It yields the protein CASSENGGQPQHF.

The chain carries TRBV20-1 and TRBJ1-5; D gene uncertain. Germline loops: CDR1 DFQATT, CDR2 SNEGSKA (reference sequence). Trimming left V 0 bases short and J 9 bases short, with 21 bases between. The CDR3 extends over 16 amino acids. CDR3 protein: CSAREAGGGGITPQHF. The CDR3 DNA sequence: TGCAGTGCTAGAGAGGCGGGTGGTGGCGGCATCACGCCCCAGCATTTT.

V gene TRBV20-1 combines with J gene TRBJ1-5, with 8 positions matching TRBD1. The germline V gene encodes CDR1 DFQATT and CDR2 SNEGSKA (reference sequence). The CDR3 runs 14 residues. V was clipped by 5 bases and J by 4 bases; unmatched bases: 7. The DNA for the CDR3 is TGCAGTGCTCTTCAGGGGGCGCATAATCAGCCCCAGCATTTT. This gives the protein CSALQGAHNQPQHF.

J is TRBJ2-6 and V is TRBV7-9; unclear D gene. Trimming shortened V by 3 bases and J by 1 base, and 10 bases separated the two germline ends. The CDR3 length is 16 residues. CDR1 SEHNR and CDR2 FQNEAQ come from the germline V gene (reference sequence). CDR3 region: CASSFWSRSGANVLTF. The CDR3 DNA reads as TGTGCCAGCAGCTTCTGGTCTCGGTCTGGGGCCAACGTCCTGACTTTC.

This clonotype was observed once. The V gene is TRBV5-6, the J gene TRBJ2-2; 8 bases line up with TRBD2. This CDR3 comprises 15 residues. V dropped 6 bases and J dropped 4; count of bases not matched to a gene: 8. CDR1 and CDR2 from the germline V gene are SGHDT and YYEEEE. The CDR3, as DNA: TGTGCCAGCACCCCGGGGGGGCCGGGCACCGGGGAGCTGTTTTTT. This gives the protein CASTPGGPGTGELFF. Using reference TRBV5-6 and TRBJ2-2 for the parts outside the CDR3, the full variable domain is DAGVTQSPTHLIKTRGQQVTLRCSPKSGHDTVSWYQQALGQGPQFIFQYYEEEERQRGNFPDRFSGHQFPNYSSELNVNALLLGDSALYLCASTPGGPGTGELFFGEGSRLTVL.

This clonotype came up once. The chain links TRBV5-6 to TRBJ2-7, with 8 bases fitting TRBD2. The CDR3 spans 15 residues. Looked up from germline, CDR1 is SGHDT and CDR2 is YYEEEE. V was pared by 1 base and J by 1 base, with 4 bases of the junction left unmatched. The CDR3 DNA reads TGTGCCAGCAGCTTGCGGGGGGGACGGTCCTACGAGCAGTACTTC. This translates into CASSLRGGRSYEQYF.

The chain uses TRBV29-1 and TRBJ2-1; 9 positions agree with TRBD1. V shed 7 bases, J shed 8 bases, and the junction held 12 bases outside the gene matches. This CDR3 region has 14 residues. Germline V lookup: CDR1 SQVTM, CDR2 ANQGSEA. The CDR3 sequence: CSENTGQGWDEQFF. The CDR3 coding sequence is TGCAGCGAAAACACGGGACAGGGCTGGGATGAGCAGTTCTTC.

The CDR3 DNA sequence: TGTGCCAGCAGCCCAACTAGTCACCAGCCAGATACGCAGTATTTT. Protein: CASSPTSHQPDTQYF. The rearrangement joins TRBV11-2 to TRBJ2-3; tentatively, D is TRBD2 (5 bases). The CDR3 loop spans 15 amino acids. Germline loops: CDR1 SGHAT, CDR2 FQNNGV. V lost 5 bases to trimming and J lost 4 bases, with 16 bases between them.

This clonotype appeared a single time. In DNA, the CDR3 is TGCGCCAGCAGCCAAGACGACAGGGTTGCCAACATTCAGTACTTC. This codes for CASSQDDRVANIQYF. The chain joins TRBV4-1 to TRBJ2-4; 7 positions agree with TRBD1. With 0 bases clipped from V and 7 bases from J, the junction kept 6 bases outside the gene matches. CDR1 MGHRA and CDR2 YSYEKL come from the germline V gene. This CDR3 is built from 15 residues.

The chain is built from TRBV3-1 and TRBJ2-2; TRBD1 or TRBD2 may be the D gene (5 bases each). The germline V and J ends were trimmed by 4 bases and 4 bases, with 16 bases remaining between them. From germline, CDR1 is LGHDT and CDR2 YNNKEL (reference sequence). CDR3 size: 16 residues. CDR3 sequence (DNA): TGTGCCAGCAGCCTCTTGGGACCCGCGGGCACCGGGGAGCTGTTTTTT. It encodes CASSLLGPAGTGELFF.

V and J are TRBV19 and TRBJ2-7; D is ambiguous. The V gene's germline CDR1 is LNHDA and CDR2 SQIVND (reference sequence). V dropped 6 bases and J dropped 6 bases, with 9 bases sitting between them. CDR3 size: 11 residues. CDR3 sequence: CASSRLLEQYF. CDR3 nucleotides: TGTGCCAGTAGCCGACTCCTCGAGCAGTACTTC.

V and J are TRBV4-1 and TRBJ1-2; D ambiguous. Germline-derived CDR1 and CDR2 are MGHRA and YSYEKL. The V end lost 0 bases, the J end lost 8 bases, and 16 bases lay between the germline ends. The CDR3 contains 15 residues. CDR3 nucleotide sequence: TGCGCCAGCAGCCAAGATCTGTCGGGGTTTGGGGGCTACACCTTC. This encodes CASSQDLSGFGGYTF.

The V call is TRBV15, the J call TRBJ1-5, with TRBD1 identical over 11 bases. V lost 4 bases to trimming and J lost 5 bases; unmatched junction nucleotides: 4. The CDR3 contains 15 residues. Germline assignment: CDR1 LNHNV and CDR2 YYDKDF (reference sequence). The CDR3, as DNA: TGTGCCACCAGCACAGGACAGGGGGCCTATCAGCCCCAGCATTTT. It is translated as CATSTGQGAYQPQHF.

The chain's CDR3 is CASSLERGQVYNEQFF. CDR3 nucleotides: TGCGCCAGCAGCTTGGAGCGGGGACAGGTCTACAATGAGCAGTTCTTC. The V call is TRBV5-1, the J call TRBJ2-1, with D possibly matching TRBD1 (8 bases). Trimming removed 0 bases from V and 3 bases from J, with 13 bases in between. The CDR3 is 16 residues long. Germline assignment: CDR1 SGHRS and CDR2 YFSETQ. Filled out from reference TRBV5-1 and TRBJ2-1, the complete variable domain reads KAGVTQTPRYLIKTRGQQVTLSCSPISGHRSVSWYQQTPGQGLQFLFEYFSETQRNKGNFPGRFSGRQFSNSRSEMNVSTLELGDSALYLCASSLERGQVYNEQFFGPGTRLTVL.

This clonotype showed up just once. This chain connects TRBV18 to TRBJ1-5; 9 bases agree with TRBD1. CDR3 length equals 17 residues. The trim removed 3 bases at V and 0 bases at J, leaving 6 bases unmatched. In germline, CDR1 is KGHSH, CDR2 LQKENI. The CDR3 nucleotides are TGTGCCAGCTCACCGACAGGGGGAGTGTATAGCAATCAGCCCCAGCATTTT. This translates into CASSPTGGVYSNQPQHF. The full variable domain, completed using reference TRBV18 and TRBJ1-5, is NAGVMQNPRHLVRRRGQEARLRCSPMKGHSHVYWYRQLPEEGLKFMVYLQKENIIDESGMPKERFSAEFPKEGPSILRIQQVVRGDSAAYFCASSPTGGVYSNQPQHFGDGTRLSIL.

The genes are TRBV28 and TRBJ2-3; TRBD1 aligns across 8 bases. Germline-derived CDR1 and CDR2 are MDHEN and SYDVKM. CDR3 length: 15 amino acids. The trim removed 4 bases at V and 0 bases at J, leaving 3 bases unmatched. The CDR3 loop is CASSWDRSSTDTQYF. As DNA, the CDR3 is TGTGCCAGCAGTTGGGACAGGTCTAGCACAGATACGCAGTATTTT.

The chain has TRBV29-1 and TRBJ1-1; 11 bases agree with TRBD1. Germline CDR1 reads SQVTM; CDR2 reads ANQGSEA. There are 15 residues in the CDR3. V lost 7 bases to trimming and J lost 1 base; unmatched junction nucleotides: 8. In DNA, the CDR3 is TGCAGCGCTGGACAGGGGGCCAGGGGGAACACTGAAGCTTTCTTT. Residues: CSAGQGARGNTEAFF.

This chain connects TRBV29-1 to TRBJ2-5; 7 bases agree with TRBD2. Germline V gives CDR1 SQVTM, CDR2 ANQGSEA. J was trimmed by 5 bases and V by 4 bases; bases with no gene match: 4. CDR3 length: 12 residues. CDR3 DNA: TGCAGCGTTGGCGGACTAGGGGAGACCCAGTACTTC. Its protein product is CSVGGLGETQYF.

The count of this clonotype is one. The genes are TRBV20-1 and TRBJ2-1; TRBD1 matches at 10 bases. This CDR3 region has 17 residues. V shed 1 base and J 6 bases; nucleotides not matched to a gene: 12. The germline gives CDR1 DFQATT, CDR2 SNEGSKA (reference sequence). CDR3 nucleotides: TGCAGTGCTAGAGTCTTTTGGGTGGGACAGGGGTCCAATGAGCAGTTCTTC. It specifies CSARVFWVGQGSNEQFF.